This TCR beta chain was documented in a study of cytomegalovirus exposure and HLA in healthy donors. About the study: Researchers found that about four fifths of over 350 genotyped donors fell within the Caucasian-associated ancestry cluster. Whole-study findings and limits: There were several of the most significant clusters that appeared linked to common viral pathogens in a later analysis. Confirmation in vitro established that a few CMV-associated chains were specific for CMV antigens. The HLA-A and HLA-B alleles of most subjects were reportedly predicted accurately from TCR beta sequences.

With 60 Vbeta and 13 Jbeta primers, the PCR was carried out. Assay: immunoSEQ multiplex PCR; the TCRdb copy retains only in-frame clones and omits some. The repertoire holds 200,000 to 300,000 clones, with 80% to 90% as singletons. For this clone: What it binds is not known. The sample has other DNA sequences that encode this CDR3 too.

The sequenced sample was PBMCs. This TCR was recovered from a girl aged 2-10 years in good health and CMV-seronegative.

The CDR3 sequence: CASSIAGGNQPQHF. The CDR3 DNA reads TGTGCCAGTAGTATAGCAGGGGGGAATCAGCCCCAGCATTTT. The chain links TRBV19 to TRBJ1-5; 7 nucleotides align to TRBD1. CDR1 LNHDA and CDR2 SQIVND come from the germline V gene (reference sequence). The V gene end was trimmed by 1 base and the J gene end by 4 bases; junction bases not matched to a gene: 1. CDR3 size: 14 residues.